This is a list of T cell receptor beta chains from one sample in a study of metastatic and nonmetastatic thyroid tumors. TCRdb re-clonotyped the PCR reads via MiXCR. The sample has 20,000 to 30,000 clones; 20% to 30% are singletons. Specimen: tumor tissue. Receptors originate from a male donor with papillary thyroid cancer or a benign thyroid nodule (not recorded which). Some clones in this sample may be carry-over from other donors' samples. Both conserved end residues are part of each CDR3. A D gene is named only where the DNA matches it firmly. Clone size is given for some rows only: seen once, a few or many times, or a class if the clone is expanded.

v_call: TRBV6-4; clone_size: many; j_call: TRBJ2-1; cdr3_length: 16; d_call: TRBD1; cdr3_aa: CASSDSRQGARGEQFF; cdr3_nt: TGTGCCAGCAGTGACTCAAGGCAGGGGGCGCGAGGTGAGCAGTTCTTC
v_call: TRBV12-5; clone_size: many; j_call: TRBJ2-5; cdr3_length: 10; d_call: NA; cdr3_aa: CASGLVAQYF; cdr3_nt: TGTGCTAGTGGTTTGGTAGCCCAGTACTTC
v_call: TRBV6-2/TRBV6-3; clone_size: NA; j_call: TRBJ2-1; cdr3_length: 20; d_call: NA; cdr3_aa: CASSYSFGRGGWGVVEAQFF; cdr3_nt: TGTGCCAGCAGTTACTCTTTCGGCAGGGGAGGTTGGGGAGTAGTCGAAGCGCAGTTCTTC
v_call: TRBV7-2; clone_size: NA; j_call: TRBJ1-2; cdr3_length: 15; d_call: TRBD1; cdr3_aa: CASSRDRGRKYGYTF; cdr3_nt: TGTGCCAGCAGCCGGGACAGGGGGAGGAAATATGGCTATACCTTC
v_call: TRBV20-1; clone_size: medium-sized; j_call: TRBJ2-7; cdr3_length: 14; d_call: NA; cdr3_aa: CSAGKLSGSYEQYF; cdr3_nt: TGCAGTGCAGGAAAACTTAGCGGCTCCTACGAGCAGTACTTC
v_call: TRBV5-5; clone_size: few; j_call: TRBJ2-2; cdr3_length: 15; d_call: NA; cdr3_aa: CASSLGALNTGELFF; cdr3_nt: TGTGCCAGCAGCTTGGGTGCTCTAAACACCGGGGAGCTGTTTTTT
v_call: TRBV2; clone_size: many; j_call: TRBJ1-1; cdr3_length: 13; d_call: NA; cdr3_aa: CATTWKPPAEAFF; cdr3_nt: TGTGCCACTACTTGGAAACCGCCAGCTGAAGCTTTCTTT
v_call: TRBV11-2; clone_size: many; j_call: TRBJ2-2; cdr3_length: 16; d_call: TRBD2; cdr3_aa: CASRGLAGSSTGELFF; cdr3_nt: TGTGCCAGCAGAGGACTAGCGGGATCGAGTACCGGGGAGCTGTTTTTT
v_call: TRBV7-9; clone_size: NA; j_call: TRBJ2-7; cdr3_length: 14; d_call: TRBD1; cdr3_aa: CASSHPGQLLEQCF; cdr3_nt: TGTGCCAGCAGCCACCCGGGACAGTTACTGGAGCAGTGCTTC
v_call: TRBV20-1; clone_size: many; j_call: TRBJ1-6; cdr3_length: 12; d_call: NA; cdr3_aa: CSGVGGESPLHF; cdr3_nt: TGCAGTGGGGTTGGGGGGGAGTCACCCCTCCACTTT
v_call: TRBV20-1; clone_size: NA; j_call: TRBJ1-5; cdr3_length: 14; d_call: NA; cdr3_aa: CSSRDSWGNQPQHF; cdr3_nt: TGCAGTTCTAGAGATTCCTGGGGAAACCAGCCCCAGCATTTT
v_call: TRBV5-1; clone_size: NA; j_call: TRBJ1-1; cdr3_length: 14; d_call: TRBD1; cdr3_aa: CASSLGTGSTEAFF; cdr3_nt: TGCGCCAGCAGCTTGGGGACAGGGTCTACTGAAGCTTTCTTT
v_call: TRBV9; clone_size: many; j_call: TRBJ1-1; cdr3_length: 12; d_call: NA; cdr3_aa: CASSGHRTEAFF; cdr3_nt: TGTGCCAGCAGCGGTCACAGGACTGAAGCTTTCTTT
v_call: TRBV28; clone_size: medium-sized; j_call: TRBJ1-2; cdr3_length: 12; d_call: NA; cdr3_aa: CASSLGGFGYTF; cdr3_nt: TGTGCCAGCAGTTTAGGGGGTTTTGGCTACACCTTC
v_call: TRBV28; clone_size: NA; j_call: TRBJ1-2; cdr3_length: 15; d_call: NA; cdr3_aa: CASSLIRGAGYGYTF; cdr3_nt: TGTGCCAGCAGTTTAATAAGGGGAGCGGGATATGGCTACACCTTC
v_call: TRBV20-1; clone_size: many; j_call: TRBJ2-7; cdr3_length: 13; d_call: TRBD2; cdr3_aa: CRARLAGAHEQYF; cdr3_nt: TGCAGAGCCCGGCTAGCGGGAGCCCACGAGCAGTACTTC
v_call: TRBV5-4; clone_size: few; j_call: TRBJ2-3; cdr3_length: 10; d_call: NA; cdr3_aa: CASKRDTQYF; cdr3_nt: TGTGCCAGCAAGAGAGATACGCAGTATTTT
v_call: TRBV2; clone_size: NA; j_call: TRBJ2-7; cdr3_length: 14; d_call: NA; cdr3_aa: CASSPPTGTYEQYF; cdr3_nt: TGTGCCAGCAGCCCACCGACAGGTACCTACGAGCAGTACTTC
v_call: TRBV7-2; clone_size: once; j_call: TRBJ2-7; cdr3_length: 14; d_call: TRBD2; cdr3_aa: CASSGPGLRDEQYF; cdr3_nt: TGTGCCAGCAGTGGCCCGGGACTACGCGACGAGCAGTACTTC
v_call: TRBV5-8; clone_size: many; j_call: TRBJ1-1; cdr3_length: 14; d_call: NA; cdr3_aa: CASSLAQGMTEAFF; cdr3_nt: TGTGCCAGCAGCTTGGCCCAGGGAATGACTGAAGCTTTCTTT
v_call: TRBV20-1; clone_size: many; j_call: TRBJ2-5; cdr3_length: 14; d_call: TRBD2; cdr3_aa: CSAIETSGTKTQYF; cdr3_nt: TGCAGTGCTATTGAGACTAGCGGGACTAAGACCCAGTACTTC
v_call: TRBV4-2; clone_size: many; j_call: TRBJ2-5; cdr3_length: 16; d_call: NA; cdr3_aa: CASSQDRGGMKETQYF; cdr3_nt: TGTGCCAGCAGCCAAGATAGAGGGGGGATGAAAGAGACCCAGTACTTC
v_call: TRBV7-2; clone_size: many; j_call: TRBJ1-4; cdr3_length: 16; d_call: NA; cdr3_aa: CASSLRAEGSNEKLFF; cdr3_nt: TGTGCCAGCAGCTTACGGGCGGAGGGATCTAATGAAAAACTGTTTTTT
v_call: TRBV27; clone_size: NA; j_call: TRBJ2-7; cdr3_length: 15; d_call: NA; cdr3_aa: CASSIRPQSSYEQYF; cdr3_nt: TGTGCCAGCAGTATCCGTCCCCAGAGCTCCTACGAGCAGTACTTC
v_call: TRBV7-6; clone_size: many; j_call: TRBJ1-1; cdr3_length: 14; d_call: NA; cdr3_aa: CASSLAGMNTEAFF; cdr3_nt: TGTGCCAGCAGCTTAGCAGGGATGAACACTGAAGCTTTCTTT
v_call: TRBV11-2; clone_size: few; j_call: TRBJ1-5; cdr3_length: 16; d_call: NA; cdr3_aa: CASSLKRGGSNQPQHF; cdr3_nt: TGTGCCAGCAGCTTAAAAAGGGGAGGTAGCAATCAGCCCCAGCACTTT
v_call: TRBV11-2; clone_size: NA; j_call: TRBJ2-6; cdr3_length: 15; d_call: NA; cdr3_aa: CASSSGGSGANVLTF; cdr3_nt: TGTGCCAGCAGCTCCGGGGGCTCTGGGGCCAACGTCCTGACTTTC
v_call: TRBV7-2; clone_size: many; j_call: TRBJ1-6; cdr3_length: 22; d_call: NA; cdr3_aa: CASSPVLRTPHHLLSYNSPLHF; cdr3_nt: TGTGCCAGCAGTCCCGTACTGCGGACGCCCCACCACCTTCTCTCCTATAATTCACCCCTCCACTTT
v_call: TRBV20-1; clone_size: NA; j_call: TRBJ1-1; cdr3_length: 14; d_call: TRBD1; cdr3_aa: CSANQGDWMTEAFF; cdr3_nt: TGCAGTGCTAATCAGGGGGATTGGATGACTGAAGCTTTCTTT
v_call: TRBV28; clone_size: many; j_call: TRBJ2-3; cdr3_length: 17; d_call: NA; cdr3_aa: CASSYQLRPPSTDTQYF; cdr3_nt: TGTGCCAGCAGCTACCAACTTAGACCACCGTCCACAGATACGCAGTATTTT
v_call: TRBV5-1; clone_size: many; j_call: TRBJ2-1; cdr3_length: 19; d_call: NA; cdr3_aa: CASSPIGVAPHEKDNEQFF; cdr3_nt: TGCGCCAGCAGCCCCATAGGGGTAGCGCCTCACGAGAAGGACAATGAGCAGTTCTTC
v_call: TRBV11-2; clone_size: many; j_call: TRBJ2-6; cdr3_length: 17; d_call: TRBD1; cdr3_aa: CASSSGQAASGANVLTF; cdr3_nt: TGTGCCAGCAGCTCGGGACAGGCCGCTTCTGGGGCCAACGTCCTGACTTTC
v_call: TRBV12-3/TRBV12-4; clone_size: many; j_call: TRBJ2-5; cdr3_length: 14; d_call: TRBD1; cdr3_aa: CASSSRQGGETQYF; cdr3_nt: TGTGCCAGCAGTTCTCGACAGGGTGGGGAGACCCAGTACTTC
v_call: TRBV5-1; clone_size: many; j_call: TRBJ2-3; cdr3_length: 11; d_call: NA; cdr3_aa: CASISTDTQYF; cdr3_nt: TGCGCCAGCATCTCCACAGATACGCAGTATTTT